The next 10 T cell receptor beta chains were all read from a single sample in a study of early T cells in non-severe SARS-CoV-2 infection. In TCRdb, the 5' RACE reads were re-called with MiXCR into one record per CDR3 protein. Of 50,000 to 60,000 distinct CDR3 sequences in the sample, 9.5% to 15% were seen once. What was sequenced was whole blood. These receptors were taken from an adult who was a healthcare worker with PCR-confirmed SARS-CoV-2 infection or an uninfected control (not recorded which).

This clonotype showed up many times. V gene TRBV10-3 combines with J gene TRBJ2-7; D may match TRBD1 or TRBD2 (5 bases each). Germline V gene data show CDR1 as ENHRY and CDR2 as SYGVKD. V lost 2 bases and J lost 3, with 11 bases in between. The CDR3 runs 14 residues. The CDR3 protein is CAISEAGSLYEQYF. The DNA for the CDR3 is TGTGCCATCAGTGAGGCAGGGAGCCTCTACGAGCAGTACTTC.

V and J are TRBV7-9 and TRBJ2-7; TRBD1 aligns across 7 bases. This CDR3 region has 13 residues. V shed 4 bases and J 5 bases; nucleotides not matched to a gene: 5. Germline CDR1 is SEHNR and CDR2 is FQNEAQ (reference sequence). CDR3 region: CASSYPGQNEQYF. CDR3 coding DNA: TGTGCCAGCAGCTACCCGGGACAGAACGAGCAGTACTTC.

This clonotype has a handful of counts. V usage is TRBV7-2 and J usage is TRBJ1-2, with 11 bases lining up with TRBD1. This CDR3 has 15 residues. V lost 7 bases and J lost 6; bases outside the gene matches: 10. Germline CDR1 is SGHTA and CDR2 is FQGNSA. This CDR3 reads CASIPAPGQGDGYTF. The CDR3 nucleotides read TGTGCCAGCATCCCCGCTCCGGGACAGGGGGATGGCTACACCTTC.

The rearrangement joins TRBV11-2 to TRBJ2-5; 9 nucleotides line up with TRBD1. The CDR3 spans 15 residues. Losses at the gene ends were 3 bases for V and 4 bases for J; bases not matched to a gene: 6. Germline loops: CDR1 SGHAT, CDR2 FQNNGV. This CDR3 reads CASSFGDRDRETQYF. The DNA for the CDR3 is TGTGCCAGCAGCTTCGGGGACAGGGATAGAGAGACCCAGTACTTC.

The chain recombines TRBV10-1 with TRBJ2-7, with 8 bases fitting TRBD2. Germline V gene sequence: CDR1 WNHNN, CDR2 SYGVQD (reference sequence). Trimming took 5 bases from V and 2 from J; bases not matched to a gene: 8. CDR3 size: 15 residues. In DNA, the CDR3 is TGCGCCAGCAGTCCCCTGGCGGGGGGACCCTACGAGCAGTACTTC. Amino acids: CASSPLAGGPYEQYF.

This clonotype was seen many times. This sequence joins TRBV11-2 and TRBJ2-1, with 8 bases lining up with TRBD2. Germline V CDR1 and CDR2: SGHAT, FQNNGV. The CDR3 sequence is 15 residues long. V gave up 1 base and J gave up 3 bases; unmatched junction bases: 2. CDR3 sequence (DNA): TGTGCCAGCAGCTTAGCGGGGGGGAACTACAATGAGCAGTTCTTC. Its translation: CASSLAGGNYNEQFF.

The chain combines TRBV11-3 with TRBJ2-7, with a tentative D call TRBD1 (6 bases). CDR1 is SGHNT and CDR2 is YENEEA in the germline V gene. This CDR3 is built from 15 residues. V was trimmed by 5 bases and J by 0 bases, leaving 14 bases between them. CDR3 in amino acids: CASSKAGANSYEQYF. The CDR3 DNA follows: TGTGCCAGCAGCAAGGCAGGGGCAAACTCCTACGAGCAGTACTTC.

This clonotype appeared many times. The CDR3 DNA is TGCAGCGTTCGGTGGGGGACAGGGCTTCGCTACACCTTC. It specifies CSVRWGTGLRYTF. J is TRBJ1-2 and V is TRBV29-1, with 9 bases fitting TRBD1. The CDR3 sequence is 13 residues long. Per germline, CDR1 SQVTM and CDR2 ANQGSEA. V shed 5 bases, J shed 9 bases, and the junction held 10 bases outside the gene matches.

The chain recombines TRBV18 with TRBJ2-4; D is possibly TRBD1 or TRBD2 (6 bases each). This CDR3 is built from 15 residues. Germline V CDR1 and CDR2: KGHSH, LQKENI. The V end was cut by 0 bases, the J end by 8 bases, with 14 bases between. CDR3 protein: CASSPPDTGAYIQYF. CDR3 in DNA: TGTGCCAGCTCACCACCGGACACGGGGGCGTACATTCAGTACTTC.

The CDR3, as DNA: TGTGCCAGCAGCCTTGGGGGAGACACTGAAGCTTTCTTT. Translating gives CASSLGGDTEAFF. The gene calls are TRBV7-3 and TRBJ1-1; D is possibly TRBD1 (5 bases). Germline lookup yields CDR1 SGHTA and CDR2 FQGTGA. V was trimmed by 5 bases and J by 3 bases, leaving 10 bases between them. The CDR3 runs to 13 residues. Full variable domain (rest looked up from reference TRBV7-3 and TRBJ1-1): GAGVSQTPSNKVTEKGKYVELRCDPISGHTALYWYRQSLGQGPEFLIYFQGTGAADDSGLPNDRFFAVRPEGSVSTLKIQRTERGDSAVYLCASSLGGDTEAFFGQGTRLTVV.